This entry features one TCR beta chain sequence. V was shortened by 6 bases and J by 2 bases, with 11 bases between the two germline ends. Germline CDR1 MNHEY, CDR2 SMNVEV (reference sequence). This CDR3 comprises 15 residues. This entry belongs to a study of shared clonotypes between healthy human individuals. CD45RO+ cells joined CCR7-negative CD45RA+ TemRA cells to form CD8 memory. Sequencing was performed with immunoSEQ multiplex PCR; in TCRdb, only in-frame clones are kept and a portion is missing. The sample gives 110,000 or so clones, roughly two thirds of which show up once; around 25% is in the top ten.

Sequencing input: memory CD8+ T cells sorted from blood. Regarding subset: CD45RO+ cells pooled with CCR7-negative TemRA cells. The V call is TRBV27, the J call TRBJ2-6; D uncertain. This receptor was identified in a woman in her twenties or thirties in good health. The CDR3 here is CASRTFMAGANVLTF. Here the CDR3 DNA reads TGTGCCAGCAGGACTTTTATGGCTGGGGCCAACGTCCTGACTTTC.